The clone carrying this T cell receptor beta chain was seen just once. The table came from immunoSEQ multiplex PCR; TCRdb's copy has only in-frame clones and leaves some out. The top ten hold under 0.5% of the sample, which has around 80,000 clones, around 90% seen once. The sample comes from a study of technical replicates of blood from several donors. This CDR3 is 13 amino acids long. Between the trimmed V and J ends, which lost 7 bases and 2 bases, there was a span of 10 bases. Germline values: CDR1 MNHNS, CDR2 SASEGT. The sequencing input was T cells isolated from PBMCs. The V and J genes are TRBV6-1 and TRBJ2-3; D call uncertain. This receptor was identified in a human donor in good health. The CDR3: CASISVYTDTQYF. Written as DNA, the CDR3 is TGTGCCAGCATAAGCGTATACACAGATACGCAGTATTTT.